Listed below are T cell receptor beta chains from one sample, sequenced in a study of T-cell reconstitution after alpha-beta-depleted transplantation in children. TCRdb processed the PCR reads anew with MiXCR; each CDR3 protein has one entry. The sample includes around 17,000 distinct CDR3 sequences, around 4.9% seen only once; the top ten take about 7.3%. This specimen consisted of PBMCs, obtained before TCRalphabeta/CD19-depleted stem cell transplant. These receptors were obtained from a boy aged 5-17 years with acute lymphoblastic leukemia, due to receive a stem cell transplant. Both conserved end residues are part of each CDR3. A D gene is named only where the DNA matches it firmly. Size values are once, few and many counts, or a class for expanded clones, and some rows have none.

v_call	clone_size	j_call	d_call	cdr3_aa	cdr3_nt
TRBV18	few	TRBJ2-7	NA	CASSPLRQGFWEQYF	TGTGCCAGCTCGCCACTCCGGCAAGGTTTTTGGGAGCAGTACTTC
TRBV3-1	NA	TRBJ2-1	TRBD2	CATRGGLAGGIYNEQFF	TGTGCCACCAGGGGGGGACTAGCGGGAGGAATCTACAATGAGCAGTTCTTC
TRBV7-7	NA	TRBJ2-5	NA	CASSLSGTKETQYF	TGTGCCAGCAGCTTATCGGGTACCAAAGAGACCCAGTACTTC
TRBV10-3	once	TRBJ1-2	NA	CAISPGLLCGYTF	TGTGCCATCAGCCCTGGGCTTCTCTGTGGCTACACCTTC
TRBV5-4	NA	TRBJ2-7	TRBD2	CARGWEGVAEQYF	TGTGCCAGGGGCTGGGAGGGTGTAGCCGAGCAGTACTTC
TRBV14	many	TRBJ2-3	TRBD1	CASSQRTGASFSLDTQYF	TGTGCCAGCAGCCAACGGACAGGGGCCTCTTTTAGCCTTGATACGCAGTATTTT
TRBV5-6	many	TRBJ2-1	TRBD2	CASSLGIAGLYNEQFF	TGTGCCAGCAGCTTGGGGATAGCGGGACTCTACAATGAGCAGTTCTTC
TRBV9	many	TRBJ1-5	NA	CASSVGQGSNQPQHF	TGTGCCAGCAGCGTAGGTCAGGGAAGCAATCAGCCCCAGCATTTT
TRBV7-7	many	TRBJ2-1	TRBD1	CASSLVSGTDNEQFF	TGTGCCAGCAGCTTAGTATCCGGGACAGACAATGAGCAGTTCTTC
TRBV10-3	many	TRBJ1-1	TRBD1	CATWTGATEAFF	TGTGCCACCTGGACAGGGGCCACTGAAGCTTTCTTT
TRBV5-1	many	TRBJ2-7	TRBD2	CASSFGGGRFNEQYF	TGCGCCAGCAGCTTTGGCGGGGGGCGGTTCAACGAGCAGTACTTC